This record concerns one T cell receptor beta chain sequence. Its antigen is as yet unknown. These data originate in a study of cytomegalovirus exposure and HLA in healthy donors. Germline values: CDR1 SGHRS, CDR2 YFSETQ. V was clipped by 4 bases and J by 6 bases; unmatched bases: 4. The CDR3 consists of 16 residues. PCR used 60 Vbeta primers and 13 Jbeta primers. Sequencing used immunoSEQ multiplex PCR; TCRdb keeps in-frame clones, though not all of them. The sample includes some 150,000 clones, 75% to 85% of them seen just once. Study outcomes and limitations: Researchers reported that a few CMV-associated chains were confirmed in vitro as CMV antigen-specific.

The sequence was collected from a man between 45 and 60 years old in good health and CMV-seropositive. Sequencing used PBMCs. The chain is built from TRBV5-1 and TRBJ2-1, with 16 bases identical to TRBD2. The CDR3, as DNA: TGCGCCAGCAGCGCGGGACTAGCGGGGGGGCGCAATGAGCAGTTCTTC. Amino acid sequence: CASSAGLAGGRNEQFF.